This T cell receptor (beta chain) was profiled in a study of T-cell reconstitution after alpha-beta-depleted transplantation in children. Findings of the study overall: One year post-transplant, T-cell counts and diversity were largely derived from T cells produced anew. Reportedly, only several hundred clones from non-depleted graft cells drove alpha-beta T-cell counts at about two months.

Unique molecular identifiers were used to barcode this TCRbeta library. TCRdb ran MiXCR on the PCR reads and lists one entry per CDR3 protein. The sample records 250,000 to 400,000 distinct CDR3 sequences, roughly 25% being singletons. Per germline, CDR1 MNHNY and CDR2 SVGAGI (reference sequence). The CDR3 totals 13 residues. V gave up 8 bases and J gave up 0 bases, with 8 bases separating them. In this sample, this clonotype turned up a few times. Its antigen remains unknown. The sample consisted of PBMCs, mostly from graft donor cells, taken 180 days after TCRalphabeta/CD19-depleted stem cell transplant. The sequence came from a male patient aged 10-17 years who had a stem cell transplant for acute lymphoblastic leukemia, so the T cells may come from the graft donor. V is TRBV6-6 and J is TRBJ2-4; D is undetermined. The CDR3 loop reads CASGGLAKNIQYF. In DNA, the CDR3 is TGTGCCAGCGGTGGCTTAGCCAAAAACATTCAGTACTTC.